This T cell receptor (beta chain) was sequenced for a study of blood T cell repertoires in COVID-19. The CDR3 runs 14 residues. The germline V gene has CDR1 SGHTA and CDR2 FQGTGA. V lost 2 bases, J lost 4 bases, and 1 base stayed unmatched. Sequencing used immunoSEQ multiplex PCR; TCRdb keeps in-frame clones, though not all of them. Of some 60,000 clones listed, roughly 85% are singletons. The chain recombines TRBV7-3 with TRBJ2-5; 10 bases are shared with TRBD2. Material: peripheral blood. The receptor comes from a human donor in a cohort sampled during active COVID-19. The CDR3 DNA sequence: TGTGCCAGCAGCTTAGTAGCGGGGGGAGAGACCCAGTACTTC. Protein sequence: CASSLVAGGETQYF.